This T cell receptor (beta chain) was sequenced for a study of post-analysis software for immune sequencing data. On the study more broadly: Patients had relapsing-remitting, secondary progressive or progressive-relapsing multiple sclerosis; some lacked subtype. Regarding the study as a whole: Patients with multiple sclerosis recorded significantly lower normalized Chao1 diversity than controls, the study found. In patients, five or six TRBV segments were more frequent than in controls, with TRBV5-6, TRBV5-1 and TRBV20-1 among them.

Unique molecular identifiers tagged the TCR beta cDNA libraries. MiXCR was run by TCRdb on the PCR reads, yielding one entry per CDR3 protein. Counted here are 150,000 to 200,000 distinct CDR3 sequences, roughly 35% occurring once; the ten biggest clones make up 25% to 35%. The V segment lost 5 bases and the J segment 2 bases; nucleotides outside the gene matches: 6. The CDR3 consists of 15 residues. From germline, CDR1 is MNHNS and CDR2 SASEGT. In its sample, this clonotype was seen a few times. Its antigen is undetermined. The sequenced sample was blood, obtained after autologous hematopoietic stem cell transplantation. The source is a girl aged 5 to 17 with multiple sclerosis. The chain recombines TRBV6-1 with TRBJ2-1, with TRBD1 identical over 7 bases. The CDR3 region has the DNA TGTGCCAGCAGTACAGGGGAAGAGGCCTACAATGAGCAGTTCTTC. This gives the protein CASSTGEEAYNEQFF.